These 6 T cell receptor beta chains originate from one sample sequenced in a study of shared clonotypes between healthy human individuals (dated by TCRdb to the early 2020s). Library construction relied on the immunoSEQ multiplex PCR assay. In TCRdb, the immuneACCESS table is reduced to in-frame sequences with V and J assigned. These tables do not hold every clone; where another copy was compared, an unresolved V gene accounts for under half, and the others remain unexplained. The sample includes approximately 2,300,000 clones, with approximately 90% observed a single time. The ten largest account for 0.37% of the sample. Sequencing was carried out using naive CD4+ T cells from PBMCs. The cell subset or site label of this sample denotes: CD45RA+ positively selected. The receptors come from a man aged 18 to 35 in good health. Some clones in this sample may be carry-over from other donors' samples.

The CDR3 nucleotides read TGTGCCAGCAGCTTGCCCGACAGGTACACAGATACGCAGTATTTT. Protein product: CASSLPDRYTDTQYF. This rearrangement joins TRBV11-2 to TRBJ2-3; maybe TRBD1 (6 bases). The CDR3 totals 15 residues. V was shortened by 3 bases and J by 2 bases, with 12 bases between the two germline ends. Germline lookup yields CDR1 SGHAT and CDR2 FQNNGV.

The V gene is TRBV5-1, the J gene TRBJ2-2; D is uncertain. Germline CDR1 is SGHRS and CDR2 is YFSETQ. Trimming took off 5 bases at V and 1 base at J, with 12 bases between the two ends. The CDR3 is 15 amino acids. The CDR3 sequence: CASRRETENTGELFF. CDR3 DNA: TGCGCCAGCAGGCGAGAAACGGAGAACACCGGGGAGCTGTTTTTT.

The CDR3 reads CASSPLGPISYEQYF. CDR3 sequence (DNA): TGTGCCAGCTCACCATTGGGTCCGATCTCCTACGAGCAGTACTTC. This sequence joins TRBV18 and TRBJ2-7; D remains unclear. Germline CDR1 is KGHSH and CDR2 is LQKENI. This CDR3 comprises 15 residues. Trimming cost V 2 bases and J 0 bases, with 11 bases left between them.

This chain uses TRBV2 with TRBJ1-1; D unclear. The V gene's germline CDR1 is SNHLY and CDR2 FYNNEI. Deletions cut 6 bases from V and 8 bases from J, with 13 bases between. The CDR3 is 12 residues long. DNA of the CDR3: TGTGCCAGCAGCCCCGCAGCTACCGAAGCTTTCTTT. It is translated as CASSPAATEAFF.

The rearrangement links TRBV7-2 to TRBJ1-1; 8 bases are a match to TRBD1. V shed 3 bases and J 0 bases; nucleotides not matched to a gene: 6. CDR1 is SGHTA and CDR2 is FQGNSA in the germline V gene. This CDR3 is 16 amino acids long. CDR3 residues: CASSFYRTGLNTEAFF. The CDR3 DNA is TGTGCCAGCAGCTTTTACCGGACAGGGCTGAACACTGAAGCTTTCTTT.

The chain combines TRBV5-4 with TRBJ1-1; TRBD1 matches 9 bases. V shed 3 bases and J 0 bases; nucleotides not matched to a gene: 3. Germline assignment: CDR1 SGHNT and CDR2 YYREEE (reference sequence). This CDR3 comprises 15 residues. The DNA of the CDR3 is TGTGCCAGCAGCTCGGGACAGGGCATGAACACTGAAGCTTTCTTT. This translates into CASSSGQGMNTEAFF.